The text below deals with one T cell receptor beta chain. Its antigen is not identified. The investigators reverse transcribed all of the isolated RNA, so they sequenced expressed TCRB transcripts. Clones were read by immunoSEQ multiplex PCR, and TCRdb kept only the in-frame ones, dropping some. The sample lists about 170,000 clones; 6.5% to 8.5% were seen once. The sample belongs to a study of beta chain features in type 1 diabetes. Broader study findings: The study found moderately but significantly shorter TCRB CDR3s in all four CD4+ subsets of Type 1 diabetes patients.

There are 13 residues in the CDR3. V was cut by 5 bases and J by 4 bases, with 12 bases left in between. Germline V gene data show CDR1 as SGHDT and CDR2 as YYEEEE. The material sequenced was central memory CD4+ T cells from blood. The rearrangement links TRBV5-6 to TRBJ1-1; the D is unclear. This TCR was recovered from a man aged 18 to 35 with type 1 diabetes. CDR3 coding DNA: TGTGCCAGCAGTCCCCCTGGCGGCACTGAAGCTTTCTTT. It encodes CASSPPGGTEAFF.